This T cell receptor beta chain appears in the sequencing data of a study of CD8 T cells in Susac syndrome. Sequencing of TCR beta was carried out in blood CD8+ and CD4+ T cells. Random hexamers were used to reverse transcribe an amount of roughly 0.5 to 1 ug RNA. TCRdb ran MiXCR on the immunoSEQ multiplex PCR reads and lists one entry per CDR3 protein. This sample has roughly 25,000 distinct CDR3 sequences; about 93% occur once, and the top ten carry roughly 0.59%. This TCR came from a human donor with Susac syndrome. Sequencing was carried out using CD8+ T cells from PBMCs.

As DNA, the CDR3 is TGCAGCGCCATGACCCCCCGGGGACCCAATACGCAGTATTTT. Amino acids: CSAMTPRGPNTQYF. The chain couples TRBV29-1 to TRBJ2-3; D possibly uses TRBD1 or TRBD2 (5 bases each). CDR1 is SQVTM, CDR2 ANQGSEA, per germline. The CDR3 sequence is 14 residues long. V was shortened by 7 bases and J by 7 bases, with 21 bases between the two germline ends.